A single sample is the source of the 15 T cell receptor beta chains below, sequenced in a study of T cells after yellow fever vaccination. TCRdb re-analysed the 5' RACE reads in MiXCR, keeping a single row per CDR3 protein. The sample has about 220,000 distinct CDR3 sequences; about 3% are singletons. The starting material was CD4+ T cells sorted from PBMCs, obtained 10 days after the yellow fever booster vaccination. These receptors were collected from a man between 18 and 29 years old who received the YFV17D yellow fever vaccine.

This clonotype has only a few counts. CDR3 coding DNA: TGTGCCAGCAGCCAAGGAGATGTAAATGAAAAACTGTTTTTT. Its protein is CASSQGDVNEKLFF. J is TRBJ1-4 and V is TRBV4-2, with D unclear. The CDR3 loop spans 14 amino acids. V was cut by 1 base and J by 5 bases, with 8 bases left in between. CDR1 LGHNA and CDR2 YNFKEQ come from the germline V gene.

This clonotype was detected many times. V usage is TRBV20-1 and J usage is TRBJ2-5; TRBD2 matches at 7 bases. CDR1 and CDR2 from the germline V gene are DFQATT and SNEGSKA (reference sequence). J lost 3 bases, V lost 6 bases, and 10 bases had no gene match. The CDR3 runs to 14 residues. This CDR3 reads CSAHRQRGEETQYF. The CDR3 DNA reads as TGCAGTGCCCACCGCCAGCGGGGCGAAGAGACCCAGTACTTC.

This clonotype has at least ten counts. The chain uses TRBV6-6 and TRBJ1-5, with D possibly matching TRBD1 (5 bases). Looked up from germline, CDR1 is MNHNY and CDR2 is SVGAGI (reference sequence). The CDR3 has 12 amino acids. The V end lost 7 bases, the J end lost 5 bases, and 9 bases lay between the germline ends. As DNA, the CDR3 is TGTGCCAGCACAACAGGAGATCAGCCCCAGCATTTT. Protein: CASTTGDQPQHF.

About this clonotype itself: A single base separates this from a much larger clone, so it may be a read error. V usage is TRBV10-3 and J usage is TRBJ1-2; no clear D. CDR1 ENHRY and CDR2 SYGVKD come from the germline V gene. This CDR3 spans 14 amino acids. Trimming removed 10 bases from V and 4 bases from J, with 19 bases in between. CDR3 loop: CATTLRQGIYGYTF. CDR3 nucleotides: TGTGCCACTACCCTTCGGCAAGGAATCTATGGCTACACCTTC.

This clonotype has at least ten counts. The chain couples TRBV7-6 to TRBJ2-1, with a tentative D call TRBD1 (5 bases). Germline loops: CDR1 SGHVS, CDR2 FNYEAQ. The CDR3 has 16 residues. Trimming shortened V by 7 bases and J by 0 bases, and 16 bases separated the two germline ends. This CDR3 reads CASTPRGSSSYNEQFF. CDR3 DNA sequence: TGTGCCAGCACCCCTAGGGGTAGTTCCTCCTACAATGAGCAGTTCTTC. Full variable domain (rest looked up from reference TRBV7-6 and TRBJ2-1): GAGVSQSPRYKVTKRGQDVALRCDPISGHVSLYWYRQALGQGPEFLTYFNYEAQQDKSGLPNDRFSAERPEGSISTLTIQRTEQRDSAMYRCASTPRGSSSYNEQFFGPGTRLTVL.

The V and J genes are TRBV20-1 and TRBJ1-1, with 8 bases aligning to TRBD1. J gave up 6 bases and V 5 bases, and 8 bases lay outside the gene matches. Germline V gives CDR1 DFQATT, CDR2 SNEGSKA (reference sequence). CDR3 length equals 13 residues. The chain's CDR3 is CSAAGGSVAEAFF. The CDR3 nucleotides are TGCAGTGCTGCAGGGGGCTCCGTCGCTGAAGCTTTCTTT.

This clonotype has at least ten counts. This chain uses TRBV7-3 with TRBJ2-1; 8 bases agree with TRBD2. After removal of 3 bases from V and 8 bases from J, the junction contained 6 bases not matched to a gene. In germline, CDR1 is SGHTA, CDR2 FQGTGA. This CDR3 contains 14 residues. The CDR3 protein is CASSFSGEGDEQFF. The CDR3 coding sequence is TGTGCCAGCAGCTTTAGCGGGGAAGGGGATGAGCAGTTCTTC.

This clonotype came up a few times. This chain joins TRBV9 and TRBJ2-1, with 8 bases aligning to TRBD2. With 6 bases clipped from V and 0 bases from J, the junction kept 8 bases outside the gene matches. Germline-derived CDR1 and CDR2 are SGDLS and YYNGEE. This CDR3 contains 16 residues. The CDR3 loop is CASNGAGASSYNEQFF. As DNA, the CDR3 is TGTGCCAGCAATGGAGCGGGGGCGAGCTCCTACAATGAGCAGTTCTTC.

This clonotype was recorded many times. The chain uses TRBV7-2 and TRBJ2-3, with 8 bases fitting TRBD1. Germline CDR1 and CDR2: SGHTA and FQGNSA. The CDR3 length is 13 residues. V lost 3 bases, J lost 12 bases, and 8 bases stayed unmatched. The DNA for the CDR3 is TGTGCCAGCAGCTTCCCCGACAGGGGAGGACAGTATTTT. Amino acids: CASSFPDRGGQYF.

This clonotype was detected only a few times. A read error may produce the germline difference seen at one junction end. The V gene is TRBV11-2, the J gene TRBJ1-1; D gene ambiguous. Per germline, CDR1 SGHAT and CDR2 FQNNGV. The CDR3 extends over 12 amino acids. CDR3 sequence (DNA): TGTCCCAGCAGCTTAGCTGGGAAGAAAGCTTTCTTT. This encodes CPSSLAGKKAFF.

This clonotype was seen many times. This chain links TRBV20-1 with TRBJ2-3; D is possibly TRBD1 (5 bases). With 0 bases removed from V and 5 bases from J, the gap between germline ends came to 12 bases. Germline V gives CDR1 DFQATT, CDR2 SNEGSKA (reference sequence). The length of the CDR3 is 14 residues. The CDR3 loop is CSARDTGRGDTQYF. The CDR3 DNA sequence: TGCAGTGCTAGAGATACAGGCAGAGGAGATACGCAGTATTTT.

This clonotype occurred many times. V usage is TRBV7-3 and J usage is TRBJ1-1, with D uncertain. V lost 5 bases to trimming and J lost 5 bases, with 15 bases between them. This CDR3 spans 14 amino acids. The germline gives CDR1 SGHTA, CDR2 FQGTGA. CDR3 amino acids: CASSENVGMTEAFF. The CDR3, as DNA: TGTGCCAGCAGCGAGAATGTAGGAATGACTGAAGCTTTCTTT.

This clonotype was counted only a few times. This chain joins TRBV20-1 and TRBJ2-2, with D uncertain. The CDR3 sequence is 13 residues long. V shed 6 bases and J shed 0 bases, with 8 bases lying between them. CDR1 and CDR2 from the germline V gene are DFQATT and SNEGSKA (reference sequence). CDR3 DNA: TGCAGTGCGGGCAGACCGAACACCGGGGAGCTGTTTTTT. This gives the protein CSAGRPNTGELFF.

The DNA of the CDR3 is TGCAGCGTTGTGCAGGGCGGGCAGCCCCAGCATTTT. Protein product: CSVVQGGQPQHF. V usage is TRBV29-1 and J usage is TRBJ1-5; possibly TRBD1 for D (5 bases). V was cut by 4 bases and J by 7 bases, with 11 bases left in between. CDR3 length: 12 residues. CDR1 is SQVTM, CDR2 ANQGSEA, per germline. Filled out from reference TRBV29-1 and TRBJ1-5, the complete variable domain reads SAVISQKPSRDICQRGTSLTIQCQVDSQVTMMFWYRQQPGQSLTLIATANQGSEATYESGFVIDKFPISRPNLTFSTLTVSNMSPEDSSIYLCSVVQGGQPQHFGDGTRLSIL.

This chain links TRBV6-6 with TRBJ1-4; D remains ambiguous. The germline V gene encodes CDR1 MNHNY and CDR2 SVGAGI (reference sequence). V lost 6 bases, J lost 5 bases, and 16 bases lay in between. This CDR3 has 15 residues. CDR3 DNA sequence: TGTGCCAGCAGCCGATTCTCGGGATTCAATGAAAAACTGTTTTTT. Protein product: CASSRFSGFNEKLFF.